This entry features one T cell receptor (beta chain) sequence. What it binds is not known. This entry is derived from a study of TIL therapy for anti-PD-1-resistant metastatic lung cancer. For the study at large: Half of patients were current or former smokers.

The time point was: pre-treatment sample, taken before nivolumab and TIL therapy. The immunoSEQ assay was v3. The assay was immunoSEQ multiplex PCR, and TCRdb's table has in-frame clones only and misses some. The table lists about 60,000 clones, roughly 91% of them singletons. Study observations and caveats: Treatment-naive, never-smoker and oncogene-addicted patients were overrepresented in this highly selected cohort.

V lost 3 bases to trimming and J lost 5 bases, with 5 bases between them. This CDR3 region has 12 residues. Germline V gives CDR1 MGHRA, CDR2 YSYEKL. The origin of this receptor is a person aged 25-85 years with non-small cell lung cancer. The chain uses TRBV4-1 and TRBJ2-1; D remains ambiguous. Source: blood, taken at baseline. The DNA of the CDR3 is TGCGCCAGCAGCCAGTCCCACAATGAGCAGTTCTTC. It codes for CASSQSHNEQFF.